These 9 T cell receptor beta chains share one sample of origin, sequenced in a study of T-cell reconstitution after alpha-beta-depleted transplantation in children. During its preparation, the TCRbeta library received unique molecular identifiers. Using its own MiXCR run on the PCR reads, TCRdb lists one record per CDR3 protein. This table has more than 400,000 distinct CDR3 sequences, roughly two fifths appearing once. This sample comprised PBMCs, obtained before TCRalphabeta/CD19-depleted stem cell transplant. These receptors all stem from a girl aged 2 to 9 with aplastic anemia, due to receive a stem cell transplant.

The chain employs TRBV15 and TRBJ2-1; 8 positions agree with TRBD1. Losses at the gene ends were 0 bases for V and 6 bases for J; bases not matched to a gene: 4. There are 15 residues in the CDR3. CDR1 and CDR2 from the germline V gene are LNHNV and YYDKDF (reference sequence). The CDR3 nucleotides are TGTGCCACCAGCAGAGATGACAGGGGAGTCAATGAGCAGTTCTTC. This codes for CATSRDDRGVNEQFF.

This clonotype was counted ten times or more. The chain is built from TRBV27 and TRBJ2-7; 13 nucleotides align to TRBD2. V gave up 2 bases and J gave up 5 bases; unmatched junction bases: 6. CDR3 size: 16 residues. CDR1 and CDR2 from the germline V gene are MNHEY and SMNVEV (reference sequence). This chain's CDR3 is CASSLGRLAGGHEQYF. CDR3 sequence (DNA): TGTGCCAGCAGTTTAGGAAGACTAGCGGGAGGACACGAGCAGTACTTC.

The chain links TRBV7-8 to TRBJ2-1; no definite D call. The CDR3 consists of 12 residues. V was cut by 0 bases and J by 8 bases, with 5 bases left in between. Germline loops: CDR1 SGHVS, CDR2 FQNEAQ. CDR3 residues: CASSLASHEQFF. CDR3 bases: TGTGCCAGCAGCTTAGCTTCGCATGAGCAGTTCTTC.

V usage is TRBV6-5 and J usage is TRBJ1-2; TRBD1 agrees at 9 bases. The CDR3 length is 17 residues. Losses at the gene ends were 2 bases for V and 4 bases for J; bases not matched to a gene: 11. Germline V gene lookup returns CDR1 MNHEY and CDR2 SVGAGI. CDR3 residues: CASSYRGVGTGSYGYTF. The CDR3 DNA follows: TGTGCCAGCAGTTACCGGGGAGTAGGGACAGGGTCCTATGGCTACACCTTC.

At least ten counts were recorded for this clonotype. J is TRBJ2-2 and V is TRBV15; 7 bases align to TRBD1. The V and J ends lost 7 bases and 1 base, in that order; junction bases with no gene match: 6. The CDR3 sequence is 15 residues long. CDR1 is LNHNV, CDR2 YYDKDF, per germline (reference sequence). The CDR3 sequence is CATNSGQLNTGELFF. Here the CDR3 DNA reads TGTGCCACCAACTCGGGACAGTTGAACACCGGGGAGCTGTTTTTT.

This chain joins TRBV20-1 and TRBJ1-3; 8 bases match TRBD1. The junction had 7 bases not matched to a gene; V was cut back by 5 bases and J by 1 base. Germline V CDR1 and CDR2: DFQATT, SNEGSKA (reference sequence). CDR3 size: 15 residues. The CDR3 bases are TGCAGTGCTGGGGGCAGGGGGCTTTCTGGAAACACCATATATTTT. Its protein is CSAGGRGLSGNTIYF.

The CDR3 coding sequence is TGTGCCACCAGTGACTTCATGAACAATGAGCAGTTCTTC. Translated: CATSDFMNNEQFF. J is TRBJ2-1 and V is TRBV24-1, with D hard to call. Germline values: CDR1 KGHDR, CDR2 SFDVKD. The CDR3 has 13 residues. Trimming pared 4 bases from V and 5 bases from J, leaving 8 bases between.

The chain uses TRBV27 and TRBJ2-2; 7 bases line up with TRBD2. Per germline, CDR1 MNHEY and CDR2 SMNVEV (reference sequence). V lost 0 bases and J lost 4; bases outside the gene matches: 5. This CDR3 is 16 amino acids long. The CDR3 region has the DNA TGTGCCAGCAGTTTATCTTGGCCTAGCGGCACCGGGGAGCTGTTTTTT. The encoded protein is CASSLSWPSGTGELFF.

The rearrangement joins TRBV11-2 to TRBJ2-7, with 9 bases aligning to TRBD2. The ends lost 2 bases at V and 2 bases at J; junction bases unmatched: 7. CDR3 length equals 16 residues. Germline loops: CDR1 SGHAT, CDR2 FQNNGV. The CDR3 sequence is CASSLLGSSGTYEQYF. The CDR3 DNA is TGTGCCAGCAGCTTATTGGGGTCTAGCGGGACCTACGAGCAGTACTTC.